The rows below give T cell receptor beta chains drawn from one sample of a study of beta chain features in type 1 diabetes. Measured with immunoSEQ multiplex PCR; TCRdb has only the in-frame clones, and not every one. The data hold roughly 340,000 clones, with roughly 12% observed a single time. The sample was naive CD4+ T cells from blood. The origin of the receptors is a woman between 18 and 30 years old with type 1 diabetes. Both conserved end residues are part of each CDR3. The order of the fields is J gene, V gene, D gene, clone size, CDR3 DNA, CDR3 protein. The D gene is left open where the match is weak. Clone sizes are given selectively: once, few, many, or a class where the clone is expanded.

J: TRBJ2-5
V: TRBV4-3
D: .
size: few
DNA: TGCGCCAGCAGCCAAGGTTTAAGGGGGGGCGTTGAGACCCAGTACTTC
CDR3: CASSQGLRGGVETQYF

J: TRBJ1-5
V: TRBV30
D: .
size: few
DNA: TGTGCCTGGAGTCGACAGGACAATCAGCCCCAGCATTTT
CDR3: CAWSRQDNQPQHF

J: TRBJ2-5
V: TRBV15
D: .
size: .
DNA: TGTGCCACCAGCACAGGACTGGGAAGGCAAGAGACCCAGTACTTC
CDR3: CATSTGLGRQETQYF

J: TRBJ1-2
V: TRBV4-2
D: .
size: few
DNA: TGTGCCAGCAGCCAAGAGTGGCAGTTTGGCTACACCTTC
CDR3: CASSQEWQFGYTF

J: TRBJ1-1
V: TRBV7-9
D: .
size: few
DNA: TGTGCCAGCAGCGTAACAGGGACCCTCGGAGCTTTCTTT
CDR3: CASSVTGTLGAFF

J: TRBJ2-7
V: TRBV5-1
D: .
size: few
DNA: TGCGCCAGCAGCGACGCCTCCGGGATATCAACCTACGAGCAGTACTTC
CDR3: CASSDASGISTYEQYF

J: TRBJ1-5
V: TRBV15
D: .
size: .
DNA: TGTGCCACCAGCAAGACGCGGCTCGGGGGCAATCAGCCCCAGCATTTT
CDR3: CATSKTRLGGNQPQHF

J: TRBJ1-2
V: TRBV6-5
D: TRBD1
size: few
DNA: TGTGCCAGCAGTGGACAGGGGTGGGGGAGCGGCTACACCTTC
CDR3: CASSGQGWGSGYTF

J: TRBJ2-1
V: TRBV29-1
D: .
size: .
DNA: TGCAGCGCCCTGCACAGGAGTAACAATGAGCAGTTCTTC
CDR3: CSALHRSNNEQFF

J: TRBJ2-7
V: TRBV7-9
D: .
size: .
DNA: TGTGCCAGCAGCTTAGCGGAGGGACCCTACGAGCAGTACTTC
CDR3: CASSLAEGPYEQYF